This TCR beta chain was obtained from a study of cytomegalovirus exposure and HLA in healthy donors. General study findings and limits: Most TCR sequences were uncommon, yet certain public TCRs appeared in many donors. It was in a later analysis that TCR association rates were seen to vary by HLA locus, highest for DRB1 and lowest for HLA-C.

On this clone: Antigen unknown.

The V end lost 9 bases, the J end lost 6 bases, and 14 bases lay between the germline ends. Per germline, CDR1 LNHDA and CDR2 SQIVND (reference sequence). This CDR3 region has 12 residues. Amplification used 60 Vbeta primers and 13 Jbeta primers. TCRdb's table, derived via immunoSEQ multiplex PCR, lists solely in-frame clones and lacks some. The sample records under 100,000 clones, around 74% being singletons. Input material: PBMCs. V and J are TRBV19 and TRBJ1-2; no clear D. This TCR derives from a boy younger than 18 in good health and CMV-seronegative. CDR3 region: CASSRTYDGYTF. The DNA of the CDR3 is TGTGCCAGCTCCAGGACTTACGATGGCTACACCTTC. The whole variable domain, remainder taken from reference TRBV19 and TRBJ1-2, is DGGITQSPKYLFRKEGQNVTLSCEQNLNHDAMYWYRQDPGQGLRLIYYSQIVNDFQKGDIAEGYSVSREKKESFPLTVTSAQKNPTAFYLCASSRTYDGYTFGSGTRLTVV.